The next 21 T cell receptor beta chains were all read from a single sample in a study of blood T cell repertoires in COVID-19. TCRdb's table, derived via immunoSEQ multiplex PCR, lists solely in-frame clones and lacks some. In the table there are 200,000 to 250,000 clones, 80% to 90% of which are singletons. The specimen sequenced was peripheral blood. These receptors all stem from a man older than 75 with acute or convalescent COVID-19.

This clone appeared a single time. The chain recombines TRBV7-2 with TRBJ2-5, with 8 positions matching TRBD1. V dropped 5 bases and J dropped 0; count of bases not matched to a gene: 14. CDR1 is SGHTA and CDR2 is FQGNSA in the germline V gene. CDR3 size: 18 residues. For the CDR3, the DNA is TGTGCCAGCAGCCAGCTGGGACGCCGGGACAGGTACCAAGAGACCCAGTACTTC. The encoded protein is CASSQLGRRDRYQETQYF.

The rearrangement joins TRBV18 to TRBJ1-2; unclear D gene. CDR1 and CDR2 (germline): KGHSH, LQKENI. Between the trimmed V and J ends, which lost 4 bases and 6 bases, there was a span of 15 bases. CDR3 length: 14 residues. CDR3: CASSLSGERNGYTF. The DNA for the CDR3 is TGTGCCAGCTCACTCTCCGGGGAAAGGAATGGCTACACCTTC.

CDR3 bases: TGTGCTAGTGGTTTGGAAACAGGGAACACTGAAGCTTTCTTT. It specifies CASGLETGNTEAFF. The chain uses TRBV12-5 and TRBJ1-1; weak D call: TRBD1 (5 bases). V was pared by 1 base and J by 1 base, with 7 bases between. In germline, CDR1 is LGHNT, CDR2 FRNRAP. The CDR3 has 14 residues.

J is TRBJ2-3 and V is TRBV19, with D perhaps TRBD2 (6 bases). The CDR3 totals 15 residues. The germline V and J ends were trimmed by 4 bases and 2 bases, with 13 bases remaining between them. Germline CDR1 LNHDA, CDR2 SQIVND (reference sequence). DNA for the CDR3: TGTGCCAGTAGTAAGAGGCGGGACCTCACAGATACGCAGTATTTT. As protein: CASSKRRDLTDTQYF.

This clone has just a few counts. The chain joins TRBV6-1 to TRBJ1-5; D gene ambiguous. The germline V gene has CDR1 MNHNS and CDR2 SASEGT. This CDR3 has 14 residues. V was pared by 3 bases and J by 1 base, with 7 bases between. In nucleotides, the CDR3 is TGTGCCAGCAGTGAGCGCTCGAGCAATCAGCCCCAGCATTTT. Translated: CASSERSSNQPQHF.

The chain links TRBV10-1 to TRBJ1-3; D may be TRBD1 (5 bases). Germline CDR1 reads WNHNN; CDR2 reads SYGVQD (reference sequence). There are 15 residues in the CDR3. V lost 7 bases, J lost 5 bases, and 18 bases lay in between. The CDR3 protein is CASKKGGGSRNTIYF. The CDR3 DNA reads as TGCGCCAGCAAAAAGGGCGGGGGTAGTAGAAACACCATATATTTT.

The chain uses TRBV19 and TRBJ2-1; a weak D match, TRBD2 (6 bases). The CDR3 runs to 13 residues. Per the germline V gene, CDR1 is LNHDA and CDR2 is SQIVND (reference sequence). V dropped 9 bases and J dropped 2 bases, with 11 bases sitting between them. In DNA form, the CDR3 reads TGTGCCAGCCGGGAGACTCCCTACAATGAGCAGTTCTTC. Encoded protein: CASRETPYNEQFF.

V gene TRBV2 combines with J gene TRBJ2-7, with a tentative D call TRBD1 (5 bases). CDR3 length: 14 amino acids. The germline V gene has CDR1 SNHLY and CDR2 FYNNEI. Deletions cut 3 bases from V and 2 bases from J, with 11 bases between. The CDR3 nucleotides read TGTGCCAGCAGTGATCGAACAGGCGCCTACGAGCAGTACTTC. Its translation: CASSDRTGAYEQYF.

This chain uses TRBV28 with TRBJ1-5, with D maybe TRBD1 (6 bases). V was trimmed by 7 bases and J by 4 bases, leaving 11 bases between them. This CDR3 comprises 13 residues. Germline CDR1 and CDR2: MDHEN and SYDVKM. In DNA, the CDR3 is TGTGCCAGCACCTGGGGGCAGAATCAGCCCCAGCATTTT. Its protein is CASTWGQNQPQHF.

The chain joins TRBV5-4 to TRBJ2-7, with 8 positions matching TRBD2. The CDR3 is 15 residues long. V shed 5 bases, J shed 0 bases, and the junction held 7 bases outside the gene matches. Germline V gene data show CDR1 as SGHNT and CDR2 as YYREEE (reference sequence). CDR3 DNA: TGTGCCAGCAGGTCAGAAGCGGGGGCCTCCTACGAGCAGTACTTC. This codes for CASRSEAGASYEQYF.

This clone appeared a single time. The chain is built from TRBV7-3 and TRBJ2-3; 10 nucleotides agree with TRBD2. Germline CDR1 reads SGHTA; CDR2 reads FQGTGA. This CDR3 has 14 residues. The V and J ends lost 0 bases and 11 bases, in that order; junction bases with no gene match: 5. CDR3 loop: CASSLTSTSGLQYF. Written as DNA, the CDR3 is TGTGCCAGCAGCTTAACCTCGACTAGCGGGTTGCAGTATTTT.

The chain couples TRBV18 to TRBJ1-4, with TRBD1 matching over 7 bases. J was trimmed by 6 bases and V by 8 bases; bases with no gene match: 12. CDR1 is KGHSH, CDR2 LQKENI, per germline. The length of the CDR3 is 15 residues. The CDR3 is CASALGTGAHEKLFF. CDR3 DNA sequence: TGTGCCAGCGCGTTGGGTACAGGGGCCCATGAAAAACTGTTTTTT.

The V and J genes are TRBV19 and TRBJ2-5; 7 nucleotides agree with TRBD1. Germline V gives CDR1 LNHDA, CDR2 SQIVND (reference sequence). The CDR3 is 13 amino acids. V dropped 5 bases and J dropped 5; count of bases not matched to a gene: 5. The CDR3 nucleotides are TGTGCCAGTAGTGTGACAGGGTCGGAGACCCAGTACTTC. Its translation is CASSVTGSETQYF.

This chain joins TRBV19 and TRBJ1-5, with D hard to call. The ends were cut back, 3 bases at V and 2 bases at J, with 11 bases in the middle. Germline-derived CDR1 and CDR2 are LNHDA and SQIVND (reference sequence). The CDR3 spans 15 residues. The CDR3 reads CASSMGPGGNQPQHF. CDR3 in DNA: TGTGCCAGTAGTATGGGCCCGGGAGGCAATCAGCCCCAGCATTTT.

The chain recombines TRBV15 with TRBJ1-4; D may be TRBD1 (5 bases). The V and J ends lost 4 bases and 8 bases respectively, with 11 bases between them. The length of the CDR3 is 13 residues. The germline gives CDR1 LNHNV, CDR2 YYDKDF (reference sequence). CDR3 nucleotides: TGTGCCACCAGCACCGGGACTAGGGAAAAACTGTTTTTT. It is translated as CATSTGTREKLFF. The full variable domain, rest sourced from reference TRBV15 and TRBJ1-4, is DAMVIQNPRYQVTQFGKPVTLSCSQTLNHNVMYWYQQKSSQAPKLLFHYYDKDFNNEADTPDNFQSRRPNTSFCFLDIRSPGLGDTAMYLCATSTGTREKLFFGSGTQLSVL.

The chain combines TRBV7-2 with TRBJ1-4; TRBD1 might be the D (6 bases). CDR3 length: 16 amino acids. The V end lost 0 bases, the J end lost 2 bases, and 10 bases lay between the germline ends. Germline values: CDR1 SGHTA, CDR2 FQGNSA. The CDR3 reads CASSLAPRGTNEKLFF. The CDR3 nucleotides read TGTGCCAGCAGCTTAGCGCCGAGGGGGACTAATGAAAAACTGTTTTTT.

This rearrangement joins TRBV20-1 to TRBJ1-1; D not resolved. The CDR3 covers 14 residues. The germline V gene encodes CDR1 DFQATT and CDR2 SNEGSKA (reference sequence). Trimming cost V 3 bases and J 3 bases, with 14 bases left between them. The CDR3 reads CSASLAFPDTEAFF. CDR3 nucleotides: TGCAGTGCTAGTTTAGCTTTCCCGGACACTGAAGCTTTCTTT.

The chain uses TRBV6-2 or TRBV6-3 and TRBJ2-1, with a weak D call TRBD1 (6 bases). Germline V gives CDR1 MNHEY, CDR2 SVGEGT. The CDR3 consists of 16 residues. Trimming took off 4 bases at V and 0 bases at J, with 13 bases between the two ends. The DNA of the CDR3 is TGTGCCAGCAGTTCAGGGGCCCGGGGCTCCTACAATGAGCAGTTCTTC. Its translation is CASSSGARGSYNEQFF.

The chain has TRBV27 and TRBJ1-5; D gene uncertain. The germline V and J ends were trimmed by 4 bases and 4 bases, with 8 bases remaining between them. The CDR3 runs to 13 residues. Germline CDR1 MNHEY, CDR2 SMNVEV (reference sequence). The CDR3 reads CASSSLINQPQHF. As DNA, the CDR3 is TGTGCCAGCAGTTCACTCATTAATCAGCCCCAGCATTTT.

The V and J genes are TRBV7-8 and TRBJ2-2; D may be TRBD1 (6 bases). V gave up 5 bases and J gave up 4 bases, with 14 bases separating them. Germline-derived CDR1 and CDR2 are SGHVS and FQNEAQ. This CDR3 is built from 15 residues. CDR3 in amino acids: CASSPGTRATGELFF. The CDR3 DNA reads TGTGCCAGCAGCCCCGGGACAAGGGCCACCGGGGAGCTGTTTTTT.

The CDR3 nucleotides read TGTGCCAGCAGTGGGACAGGAAACACCGGGGAGCTGTTTTTT. This translates into CASSGTGNTGELFF. V usage is TRBV5-4 and J usage is TRBJ2-2; 8 nucleotides match TRBD1. The germline V gene has CDR1 SGHNT and CDR2 YYREEE (reference sequence). The length of the CDR3 is 14 residues. Trimming removed 5 bases from V and 2 bases from J; junction bases left unmatched: 2.